Shown below are 31 T cell receptor beta chains from a single sample sequenced in a study of blood T cell repertoires in COVID-19. The table came from immunoSEQ multiplex PCR; TCRdb's copy has only in-frame clones and leaves some out. Of 150,000 to 200,000 clones in the sample, 70% to 90% were seen once. Source material: peripheral blood. Every receptor here comes from an older man with active or convalescent COVID-19.

The rearrangement links TRBV6-5 to TRBJ1-5; no reliable D call. V lost 4 bases, J lost 1 base, and 11 bases lay in between. Germline V gene sequence: CDR1 MNHEY, CDR2 SVGAGI. The CDR3 is 15 amino acids. For the CDR3, the DNA is TGTGCCAGCAGTTTCACGGAGGTGAGCAATCAGCCCCAGCATTTT. This translates into CASSFTEVSNQPQHF.

This clone was seen just once. V is TRBV27 and J is TRBJ1-2; D may be TRBD1 (5 bases). This CDR3 is 14 amino acids long. Per germline, CDR1 MNHEY and CDR2 SMNVEV (reference sequence). The V end was cut by 5 bases, the J end by 8 bases, with 18 bases between. The CDR3 nucleotides read TGTGCCAGCAGTCCACATACAGGTAAGAGGGGCTACACCTTC. It yields the protein CASSPHTGKRGYTF.

The chain recombines TRBV5-1 with TRBJ1-5; perhaps TRBD1 as D (5 bases). The V gene's germline CDR1 is SGHRS and CDR2 YFSETQ. Trimming took 1 base from V and 7 from J, leaving 12 bases between them. This CDR3 has 14 residues. This CDR3 reads CASSLYQGDQPQHF. The CDR3 nucleotides read TGCGCCAGCAGCTTGTACCAGGGTGACCAGCCCCAGCATTTT.

CDR3 sequence: CASSQGGQGYGYTF. The CDR3 nucleotides are TGTGCCAGCAGCCAAGGGGGACAGGGTTATGGCTACACCTTC. This chain connects TRBV7-2 to TRBJ1-2, with 9 positions matching TRBD1. The CDR3 has 14 amino acids. V trimming: 5 bases; J trimming: 5 bases; junction bases outside the gene matches: 6. The germline V gene has CDR1 SGHTA and CDR2 FQGNSA.

This clone was detected once. This chain uses TRBV18 with TRBJ1-5, with TRBD1 as a possible D gene (6 bases). The germline V gene encodes CDR1 KGHSH and CDR2 LQKENI. The length of the CDR3 is 17 residues. The ends were cut back, 0 bases at V and 5 bases at J, with 17 bases in the middle. CDR3 loop: CASSPPGPFGGHQPQHF. DNA of the CDR3: TGTGCCAGCTCACCACCGGGTCCTTTCGGGGGGCATCAGCCCCAGCATTTT.

The V and J genes are TRBV7-2 and TRBJ1-1; D ambiguous. V was pared by 5 bases and J by 2 bases, with 18 bases between. This CDR3 region has 16 residues. Germline values: CDR1 SGHTA, CDR2 FQGNSA. CDR3 sequence: CASSPSSGAVNTEAFF. As DNA, the CDR3 is TGTGCCAGCAGCCCCTCGAGCGGCGCCGTAAACACTGAAGCTTTCTTT. Variable domain in full (rest from reference TRBV7-2 and TRBJ1-1): GAGVSQSPSNKVTEKGKDVELRCDPISGHTALYWYRQSLGQGLEFLIYFQGNSAPDKSGLPSDRFSAERTGGSVSTLTIQRTQQEDSAVYLCASSPSSGAVNTEAFFGQGTRLTVV.

The genes are TRBV9 and TRBJ2-6; a possible D gene is TRBD1 (6 bases). The CDR3 runs 15 residues. Germline CDR1 is SGDLS and CDR2 is YYNGEE. V was shortened by 0 bases and J by 3 bases, with 7 bases between the two germline ends. The CDR3 protein is CASSVGQVGANVLTF. The CDR3 DNA follows: TGTGCCAGCAGCGTAGGACAGGTTGGGGCCAACGTCCTGACTTTC. The variable domain in full, with the rest retrieved from reference TRBV9 and TRBJ2-6, is DSGVTQTPKHLITATGQRVTLRCSPRSGDLSVYWYQQSLDQGLQFLIQYYNGEERAKGNILERFSAQQFPDLHSELNLSSLELGDSALYFCASSVGQVGANVLTFGAGSRLTVL.

This CDR3 is CASSVLGAYEQYF. In nucleotides, the CDR3 is TGTGCCAGTAGTGTCCTCGGGGCCTACGAGCAGTACTTC. The V and J genes are TRBV19 and TRBJ2-7; a weak D match, TRBD2 (5 bases). The germline CDR1 and CDR2 sequences are LNHDA and SQIVND (reference sequence). V lost 5 bases, J lost 2 bases, and 10 bases lay in between. The CDR3 is made up of 13 amino acids. The full variable domain, rest sourced from reference TRBV19 and TRBJ2-7, is DGGITQSPKYLFRKEGQNVTLSCEQNLNHDAMYWYRQDPGQGLRLIYYSQIVNDFQKGDIAEGYSVSREKKESFPLTVTSAQKNPTAFYLCASSVLGAYEQYFGPGTRLTVT.

V usage is TRBV6-5 and J usage is TRBJ1-3; D uncertain. V shed 10 bases and J shed 0 bases, with 10 bases lying between them. The CDR3 loop spans 13 amino acids. Germline-derived CDR1 and CDR2 are MNHEY and SVGAGI. CDR3 nucleotides: TGTGCCACCGCGGGCTCCTCTGGAAACACCATATATTTT. This translates into CATAGSSGNTIYF.

The rearrangement links TRBV6-6 to TRBJ2-1; D uncertain. CDR3 length: 15 residues. Germline V lookup: CDR1 MNHNY, CDR2 SVGAGI (reference sequence). V was clipped by 7 bases and J by 5 bases, with 18 bases between them. The CDR3 reads CASTKTWAENNEQFF. DNA of the CDR3: TGTGCCAGCACCAAAACCTGGGCAGAAAACAATGAGCAGTTCTTC.

The chain is built from TRBV12-2 and TRBJ1-3; TRBD1, the table's D call, was not compared with the DNA. TRBV12-2 is a pseudogene locus. The CDR3 is 15 residues long. The CDR3 loop is CASPLRGISGNTIYF. The CDR3 DNA reads as TGTGCAAGTCCCCTTAGGGGGATTTCTGGAAACACCATATATTTT.

This chain joins TRBV7-8 and TRBJ1-5, with 10 bases aligning to TRBD1. The CDR3 spans 15 residues. CDR1 and CDR2 from the germline V gene are SGHVS and FQNEAQ. V lost 5 bases to trimming and J lost 6 bases; unmatched junction nucleotides: 7. In DNA form, the CDR3 reads TGTGCCAGCAGCCCCGGGACAGGGGAGGGTCAGCCCCAGCATTTT. This gives the protein CASSPGTGEGQPQHF. The whole variable domain, filled in from reference TRBV7-8 and TRBJ1-5, reads GAGVSQSPRYKVAKRGQDVALRCDPISGHVSLFWYQQALGQGPEFLTYFQNEAQLDKSGLPSDRFFAERPEGSVSTLKIQRTQQEDSAVYLCASSPGTGEGQPQHFGDGTRLSIL.

The J gene is TRBJ1-4, the V gene TRBV19; TRBD1 matches 7 bases. This CDR3 is 13 amino acids long. V lost 7 bases to trimming and J lost 6 bases; unmatched junction nucleotides: 5. Germline V gene sequence: CDR1 LNHDA, CDR2 SQIVND (reference sequence). In DNA, the CDR3 is TGTGCCAGTAATGACAGGGTACATGAAAAACTGTTTTTT. Amino acid sequence: CASNDRVHEKLFF. Full variable domain (rest looked up from reference TRBV19 and TRBJ1-4): DGGITQSPKYLFRKEGQNVTLSCEQNLNHDAMYWYRQDPGQGLRLIYYSQIVNDFQKGDIAEGYSVSREKKESFPLTVTSAQKNPTAFYLCASNDRVHEKLFFGSGTQLSVL.

The chain has TRBV6-5 and TRBJ1-2, with D perhaps TRBD1 (6 bases). Looked up from germline, CDR1 is MNHEY and CDR2 is SVGAGI. The CDR3 contains 14 residues. V was cut by 6 bases and J by 1 base, with 12 bases left in between. CDR3 sequence: CASRDSLHNYGYTF. The CDR3 nucleotides are TGTGCCAGCAGGGACAGTTTACATAACTATGGCTACACCTTC.

This clone was seen a single time. The V call is TRBV18, the J call TRBJ2-2, with 8 bases that match TRBD1. The trim removed 2 bases at V and 4 bases at J, leaving 6 bases unmatched. Germline assignment: CDR1 KGHSH and CDR2 LQKENI. This CDR3 has 16 amino acids. CDR3 bases: TGTGCCAGCTCACCAGACAGGGGTCCGAGCACCGGGGAGCTGTTTTTT. Its translation: CASSPDRGPSTGELFF.

The rearrangement uses TRBV6-6 and TRBJ1-1; D remains unclear. V lost 2 bases and J lost 0, with 7 bases in between. CDR3 length: 14 residues. The germline V gene encodes CDR1 MNHNY and CDR2 SVGAGI (reference sequence). CDR3 coding DNA: TGTGCCAGCAGTTACCAGGTTATGAACACTGAAGCTTTCTTT. It codes for CASSYQVMNTEAFF.

The chain uses TRBV9 and TRBJ1-4, with 9 nucleotides matching TRBD1. With 3 bases clipped from V and 7 bases from J, the junction kept 7 bases outside the gene matches. Germline V gives CDR1 SGDLS, CDR2 YYNGEE. CDR3 length equals 15 residues. CDR3 residues: CASSAQGQGLEKLFF. The CDR3 region has the DNA TGTGCCAGCAGCGCCCAGGGACAGGGTCTTGAAAAACTGTTTTTT.

A few counts support this clone. The J gene is TRBJ1-3, the V gene TRBV7-2, with TRBD1 as a possible D gene (6 bases). The CDR3 consists of 16 residues. CDR1 is SGHTA and CDR2 is FQGNSA in the germline V gene. V was cut by 3 bases and J by 7 bases, with 19 bases left in between. The CDR3 loop is CASSFTGPMSRNTIYF. CDR3 DNA: TGTGCCAGCAGCTTTACAGGGCCCATGTCTCGGAACACCATATATTTT.

The chain combines TRBV7-2 with TRBJ2-5, with 8 nucleotides matching TRBD1. The CDR3 runs to 13 residues. Looked up from germline, CDR1 is SGHTA and CDR2 is FQGNSA. V shed 4 bases and J 4 bases; nucleotides not matched to a gene: 2. CDR3 in amino acids: CASSSDRAETQYF. CDR3 DNA: TGTGCCAGCAGCTCGGACAGGGCAGAGACCCAGTACTTC.

The chain uses TRBV4-3 and TRBJ1-2; tentative D call: TRBD1 (6 bases). Trimming stripped 1 base from V and 7 bases from J, with 19 bases between. This CDR3 has 16 residues. Germline V gene lookup returns CDR1 LGHNA and CDR2 YSLEER. The CDR3 reads CASSQGAGAAYRGYTF. For the CDR3, the DNA is TGCGCCAGCAGCCAAGGGGCAGGGGCCGCGTATCGTGGCTACACCTTC.

In its sample, this clone was seen a few times. The V call is TRBV9, the J call TRBJ2-7; possible D gene TRBD2, 5 bases. Trimming cost V 2 bases and J 5 bases, with 17 bases left between them. This CDR3 spans 15 amino acids. Germline loops: CDR1 SGDLS, CDR2 YYNGEE. This CDR3 is CASSVGLAQYDEQYF. CDR3 nucleotides: TGTGCCAGCAGCGTCGGACTGGCCCAATACGACGAGCAGTACTTC.

This chain connects TRBV12-5 to TRBJ1-5; perhaps TRBD1 as D (5 bases). The CDR3 runs 14 residues. Germline assignment: CDR1 LGHNT and CDR2 FRNRAP. V was pared by 6 bases and J by 0 bases, with 9 bases between. In DNA, the CDR3 is TGTGCTAGTGGCAAGGGGTTTAGCAATCAGCCCCAGCATTTT. It translates to CASGKGFSNQPQHF. Combining the CDR3 with reference TRBV12-5 and TRBJ1-5 gives the whole variable domain DARVTQTPRHKVTEMGQEVTMRCQPILGHNTVFWYRQTMMQGLELLAYFRNRAPLDDSGMPKDRFSAEMPDATLATLKIQPSEPRDSAVYFCASGKGFSNQPQHFGDGTRLSIL.

The J gene is TRBJ1-6, the V gene TRBV7-9, with TRBD1 matching over 7 bases. V shed 5 bases, J shed 8 bases, and the junction held 6 bases outside the gene matches. Germline V gene sequence: CDR1 SEHNR, CDR2 FQNEAQ (reference sequence). The CDR3 is 14 residues long. This CDR3 is CASSRGQPDSPLHF. CDR3 DNA sequence: TGTGCCAGCAGCAGGGGACAGCCGGATTCACCCCTCCACTTT.

The V gene is TRBV7-9, the J gene TRBJ1-1; 8 bases match TRBD1. From germline, CDR1 is SEHNR and CDR2 FQNEAQ (reference sequence). CDR3 length: 16 amino acids. Trimming at V came to 5 bases and at J to 5 bases, leaving 13 bases not matched to a gene. The CDR3 coding sequence is TGTGCCAGCAGCCCACCCCTAGGACAGGGAGGAACTGAAGCTTTCTTT. Its protein product is CASSPPLGQGGTEAFF.

The chain combines TRBV27 with TRBJ1-1; TRBD1 aligns across 8 bases. Germline V gives CDR1 MNHEY, CDR2 SMNVEV (reference sequence). The CDR3 length is 13 residues. The V and J ends lost 6 bases and 3 bases, in that order; junction bases with no gene match: 3. This CDR3 reads CASSRDRYTEAFF. CDR3 sequence (DNA): TGTGCCAGCAGCCGGGACAGGTACACTGAAGCTTTCTTT.

The chain links TRBV6-6 to TRBJ2-7; 8 bases match TRBD2. The germline V gene encodes CDR1 MNHNY and CDR2 SVGAGI (reference sequence). The CDR3 has 14 residues. The junction had 4 bases not matched to a gene; V was cut back by 4 bases and J by 2 bases. The CDR3 DNA reads as TGTGCCAGCAGTTCTAGCGGGTCAACCTACGAGCAGTACTTC. Protein product: CASSSSGSTYEQYF.

This clone was recorded only once. This chain uses TRBV10-2 with TRBJ2-1; D possibly corresponds to TRBD1 (5 bases). The length of the CDR3 is 15 residues. V lost 0 bases and J lost 9, with 15 bases in between. The germline CDR1 and CDR2 sequences are WSHSY and SAAADI. CDR3 protein: CASSESGRHPGEQFF. CDR3 bases: TGCGCCAGCAGTGAGTCGGGGCGTCATCCGGGTGAGCAGTTCTTC.

V gene TRBV5-1 combines with J gene TRBJ2-1, with 7 bases lining up with TRBD2. Germline V gene lookup returns CDR1 SGHRS and CDR2 YFSETQ. This CDR3 has 16 residues. The junction had 8 bases not matched to a gene; V was cut back by 0 bases and J by 5 bases. The CDR3 loop reads CASSLVSGRGHNEQFF. CDR3 DNA sequence: TGCGCCAGCAGCTTGGTCTCGGGGAGGGGTCACAATGAGCAGTTCTTC.

Worth noting for this clone: One junction end does not reproduce the germline sequence, and a read error may be involved. The rearrangement links TRBV18 to TRBJ1-2, with D tentatively TRBD1 (6 bases). In germline, CDR1 is KGHSH, CDR2 LQKENI. The CDR3 length is 11 residues. The CDR3 protein is CASFLRGTAYF. The CDR3 coding sequence is TGTGCCAGCTTCCTGAGGGGGACGGCTTACTTC.

CDR3: CASSSRFGTGFGYTF. The CDR3 nucleotides are TGTGCCAGCAGCTCAAGGTTCGGGACAGGGTTTGGCTACACCTTC. This sequence joins TRBV7-2 and TRBJ1-2, with 9 bases lining up with TRBD1. The CDR3 contains 15 residues. Germline V CDR1 and CDR2: SGHTA, FQGNSA. J lost 7 bases, V lost 4 bases, and 10 bases had no gene match.

The V call is TRBV27, the J call TRBJ1-1; D uncertain. Germline-derived CDR1 and CDR2 are MNHEY and SMNVEV (reference sequence). The CDR3 has 15 residues. V dropped 5 bases and J dropped 0 bases, with 13 bases sitting between them. The CDR3 DNA follows: TGTGCCAGCAGTGTACGGGTTGGTTTGAACACTGAAGCTTTCTTT. Its translation is CASSVRVGLNTEAFF.